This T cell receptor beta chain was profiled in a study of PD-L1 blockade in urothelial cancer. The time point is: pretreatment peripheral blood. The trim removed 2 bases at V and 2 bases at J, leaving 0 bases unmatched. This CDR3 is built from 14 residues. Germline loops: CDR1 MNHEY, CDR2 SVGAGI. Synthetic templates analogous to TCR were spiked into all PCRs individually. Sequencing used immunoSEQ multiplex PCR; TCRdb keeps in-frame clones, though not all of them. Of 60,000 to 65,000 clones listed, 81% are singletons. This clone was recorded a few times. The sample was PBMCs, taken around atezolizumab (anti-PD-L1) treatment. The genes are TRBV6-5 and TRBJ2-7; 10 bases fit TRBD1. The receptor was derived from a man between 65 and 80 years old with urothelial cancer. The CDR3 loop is CASSYDRGPYEQYF. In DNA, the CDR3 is TGTGCCAGCAGTTACGACAGGGGGCCCTACGAGCAGTACTTC.